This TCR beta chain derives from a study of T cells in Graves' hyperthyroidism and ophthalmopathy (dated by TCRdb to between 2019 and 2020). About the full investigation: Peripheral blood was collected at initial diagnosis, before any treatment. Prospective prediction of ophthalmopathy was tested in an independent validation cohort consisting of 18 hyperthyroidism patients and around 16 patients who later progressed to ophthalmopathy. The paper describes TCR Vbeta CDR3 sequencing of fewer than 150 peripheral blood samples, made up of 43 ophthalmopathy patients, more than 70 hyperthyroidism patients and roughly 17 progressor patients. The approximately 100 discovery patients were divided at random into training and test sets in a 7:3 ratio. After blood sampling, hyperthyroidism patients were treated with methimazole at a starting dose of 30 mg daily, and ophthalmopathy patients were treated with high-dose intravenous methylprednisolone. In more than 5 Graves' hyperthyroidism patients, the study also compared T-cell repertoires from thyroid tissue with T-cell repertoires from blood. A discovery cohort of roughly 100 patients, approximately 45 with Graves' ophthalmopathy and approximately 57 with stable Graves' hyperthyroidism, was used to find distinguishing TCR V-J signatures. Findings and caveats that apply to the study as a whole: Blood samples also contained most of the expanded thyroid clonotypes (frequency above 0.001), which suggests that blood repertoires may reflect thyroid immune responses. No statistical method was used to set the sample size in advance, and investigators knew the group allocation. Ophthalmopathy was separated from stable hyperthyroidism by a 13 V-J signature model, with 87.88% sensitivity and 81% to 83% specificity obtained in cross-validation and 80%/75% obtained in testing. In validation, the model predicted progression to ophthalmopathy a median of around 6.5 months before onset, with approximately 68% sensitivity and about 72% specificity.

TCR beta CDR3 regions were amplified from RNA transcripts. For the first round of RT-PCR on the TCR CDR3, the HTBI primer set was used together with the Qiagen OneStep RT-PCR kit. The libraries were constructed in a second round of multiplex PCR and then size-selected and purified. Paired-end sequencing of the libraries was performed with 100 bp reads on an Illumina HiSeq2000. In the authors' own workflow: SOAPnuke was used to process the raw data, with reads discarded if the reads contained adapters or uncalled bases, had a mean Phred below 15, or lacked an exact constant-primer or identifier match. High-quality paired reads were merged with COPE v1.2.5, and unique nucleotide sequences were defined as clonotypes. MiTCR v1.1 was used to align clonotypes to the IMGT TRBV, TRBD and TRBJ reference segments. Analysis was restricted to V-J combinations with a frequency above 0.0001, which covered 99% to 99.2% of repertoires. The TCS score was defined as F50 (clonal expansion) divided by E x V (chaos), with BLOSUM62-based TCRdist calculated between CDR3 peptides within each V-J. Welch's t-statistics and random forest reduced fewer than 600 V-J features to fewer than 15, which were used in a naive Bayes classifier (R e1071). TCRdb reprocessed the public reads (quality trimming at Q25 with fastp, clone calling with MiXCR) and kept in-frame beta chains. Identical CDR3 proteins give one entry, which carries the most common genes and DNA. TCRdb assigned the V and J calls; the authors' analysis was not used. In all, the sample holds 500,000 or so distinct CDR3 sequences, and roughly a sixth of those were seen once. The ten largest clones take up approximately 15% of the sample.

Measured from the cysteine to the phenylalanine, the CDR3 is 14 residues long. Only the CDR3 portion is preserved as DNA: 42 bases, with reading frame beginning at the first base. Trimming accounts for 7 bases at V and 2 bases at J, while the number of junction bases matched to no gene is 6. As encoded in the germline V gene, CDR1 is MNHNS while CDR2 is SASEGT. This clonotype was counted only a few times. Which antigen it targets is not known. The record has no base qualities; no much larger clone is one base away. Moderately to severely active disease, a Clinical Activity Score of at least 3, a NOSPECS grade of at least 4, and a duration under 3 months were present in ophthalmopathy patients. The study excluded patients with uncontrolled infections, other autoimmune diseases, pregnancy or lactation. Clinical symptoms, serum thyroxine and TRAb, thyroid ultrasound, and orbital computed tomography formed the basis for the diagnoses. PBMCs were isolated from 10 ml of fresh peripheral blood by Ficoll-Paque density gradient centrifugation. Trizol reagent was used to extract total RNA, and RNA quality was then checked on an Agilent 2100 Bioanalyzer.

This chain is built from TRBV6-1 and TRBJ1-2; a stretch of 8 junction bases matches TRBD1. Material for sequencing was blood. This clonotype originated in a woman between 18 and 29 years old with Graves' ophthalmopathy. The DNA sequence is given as TGTGCCAGCAAGAGGGACAGGCCGAACTATGGCTACACCTTC. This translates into CASKRDRPNYGYTF.